This T cell receptor (beta chain) originates from a study of PD-1 blockade in classical Hodgkin lymphoma (dated by TCRdb to 2019 to 2021). Broadly, across the study: Nivolumab dosing was 3 mg/kg intravenously every 2 weeks, continuing until either disease progression or unacceptable toxicity. A peripheral blood immune signature of response to PD-1 blockade in classical Hodgkin lymphoma was defined using TCR beta sequencing and CyTOF. Study-wide findings and limitations: Patients starting nivolumab less than 1 year after ASCT had lower diversity and were excluded from later analyses to avoid confounding by immune reconstitution. The study was restricted to a single clinical trial cohort, and the causes of repertoire differences, possibly disease activity or prior therapy, were left undefined. CD4+ but not CD8+ TCR diversity rose significantly by C4D1 (p=0.0027 vs p=0.16), most apparent in complete responders (p=0.02). Trial patients achieving complete response had baseline diversity similar to newly diagnosed patients, whereas partial responders and progressors had significantly lower diversity. Newly diagnosed patients were reported to have lower baseline TCR diversity than healthy donors, and relapsed/refractory patients were reported to have lower baseline TCR diversity still.

Genomic DNA was isolated using the Qiagen DNeasy kit from unsorted PBMCs as well as from negatively selected CD4+ and CD8+ fractions. Using primers that anneal to V and J segments, immunoSEQ multiplex PCR amplified the TCR beta CDR3 regions. A synthetic immune receptor repertoire was used to minimize amplification bias, and any remaining bias was removed computationally after sequencing. Turning to the authors' computational methods: Custom Python scripts were used to quantify repertoire diversity as the Shannon entropy index. Unsorted, CD4+ and CD8+ repertoires were analyzed separately, except in combined analyses where CD4+ and CD8+ sequences were merged in silico. Clonal expansion was defined as at least a 2-fold frequency increase after treatment relative to C1D1, with a pseudocount of 0.5 for undetected baseline clones. Clones with 0 or 1 copy at C1D1 were classified as singleton clones, and clones with 2 or more copies were classified as non-singleton clones. Clones expanded in unsorted samples were labelled as CD4+, CD8+ or unknown by matching protein sequences in sorted samples from the same patient. Wilcoxon tests on paired samples were used to test changes in diversity from C1D1 to C4D1. TCRdb's version of the immuneACCESS table is confined to in-frame rearrangements and falls short of the full clone set. An unresolved V gene accounts for under half of the shortfall where checked; the remainder is of unknown origin. V and J calls and clone size come straight from that table; D and trimming were deduced from the DNA. Recorded for this sample are some 110,000 clones; roughly 89% of them occurred a single time. The top ten clones comprise under 20% of the sample.

The CDR3 goes from the cysteine to the phenylalanine over 12 residues. Only CDR3 DNA is held: 36 bases, read in frame from base 1. CDR1 and CDR2, looked up from the germline V gene, are MNHEY and SVGAGI. The V end gives up 7 bases and the J end 3 bases, leaving 3 bases in the junction not matched to a gene. The time point label on this specimen signifies: cycle 4 day 1 (C4D1), after less than seven weeks of nivolumab. Every trial patient had relapsed following autologous stem cell transplantation, and prior brentuximab vedotin exposure was what differed among cohorts A, B and C. The trial cohort comprised 60 or so patients with relapsed/refractory classical Hodgkin lymphoma whose best overall responses were complete response, partial response or progressive disease. Single-agent nivolumab was administered to trial patients in the multi-cohort phase II CheckMate 205 trial. An independent review committee assessed best overall response using the 2007 International Working Group response criteria. Trial PBMCs were collected immediately before nivolumab initiation (C1D1) and during therapy at cycle 2 day 1 and cycle 4 day 1. Peripheral blood was collected in 8 mL Vacutainer Cell Preparation Tubes, from which PBMCs were isolated by centrifugation and then cryopreserved.

On this clone: This clone's antigen is unknown. Per-nucleotide qualities are absent, and no much larger clonotype sits a single base away.

The chain joins TRBV6-5 to TRBJ2-7, with 7 bases matching TRBD1. The clonotype was recovered from a human donor with classical Hodgkin lymphoma. Sequenced material: peripheral blood mononuclear cells (PBMCs), taken before the fourth cycle of nivolumab. CDR3 protein: CASTGQSYEQYF. At the DNA level, the sequence is TGTGCCAGCACGGGACAGAGCTACGAGCAGTACTTC.